Following are 8 T cell receptor beta chains from one sample sequenced in a study of blood T cell repertoires in COVID-19. Profiling relied on immunoSEQ multiplex PCR, and the TCRdb table lists in-frame clones only, not all of them. The table shows some 130,000 clones, with around 81% occurring only once. Sequenced: peripheral blood. Source of these receptors: a human donor in a cohort sampled during active COVID-19.

This chain joins TRBV11-2 and TRBJ1-4, with 8 bases aligning to TRBD1. Trimming cost V 1 base and J 6 bases; bases outside gene matches: 7. There are 16 residues in the CDR3. Per the germline V gene, CDR1 is SGHAT and CDR2 is FQNNGV. The CDR3 DNA reads TGTGCCAGCAGCTTAGGAGGGGACAGGATTTATGAAAAACTGTTTTTT. It yields the protein CASSLGGDRIYEKLFF.

This clone was detected only a few times. The DNA of the CDR3 is TGTGCCAGCAGCCACACACAGGGGGCTGGAAACACCATATATTTT. It yields the protein CASSHTQGAGNTIYF. This rearrangement joins TRBV11-2 to TRBJ1-3, with TRBD1 identical over 8 bases. This CDR3 has 15 amino acids. Germline V gene sequence: CDR1 SGHAT, CDR2 FQNNGV. V was clipped by 5 bases and J by 2 bases; unmatched bases: 5. Together with reference TRBV11-2 and TRBJ1-3, the CDR3 gives the full variable domain: EAGVAQSPRYKIIEKRQSVAFWCNPISGHATLYWYQQILGQGPKLLIQFQNNGVVDDSQLPKDRFSAERLKGVDSTLKIQPAKLEDSAVYLCASSHTQGAGNTIYFGEGSWLTVV.

In nucleotides, the CDR3 is TGCGCCAGCAGGGGAGCCAATCGTGGCACCGGGGAGCTGTTTTTT. This sequence encodes CASRGANRGTGELFF. This sequence joins TRBV5-1 and TRBJ2-2; maybe TRBD2 (5 bases). V shed 5 bases and J shed 4 bases, with 15 bases lying between them. CDR1 is SGHRS, CDR2 YFSETQ, per germline. This CDR3 region has 15 residues.

The V call is TRBV14, the J call TRBJ2-1, with 8 bases fitting TRBD2. CDR1 and CDR2 (germline): SGHDN, FVKESK. The CDR3 runs 15 residues. The V and J ends lost 4 bases and 8 bases, in that order; junction bases with no gene match: 10. The CDR3 sequence is CASSRGLAVSDEQFF. As DNA, the CDR3 is TGTGCCAGCAGCCGAGGACTAGCAGTCTCAGATGAGCAGTTCTTC.

The gene calls are TRBV6-1 and TRBJ1-2; D uncertain. The CDR3 runs to 13 residues. CDR1 is MNHNS, CDR2 SASEGT, per germline. The V end was cut by 3 bases, the J end by 5 bases, with 10 bases between. The CDR3 DNA is TGTGCCAGCAGTGATGTGGGAGGGTATGGCTACACCTTC. It codes for CASSDVGGYGYTF.

This clone was seen only a few times. The V call is TRBV5-1, the J call TRBJ2-2; D not certain. Trimming took 4 bases from V and 0 from J, leaving 10 bases between them. The germline CDR1 and CDR2 sequences are SGHRS and YFSETQ. The CDR3 extends over 15 amino acids. The CDR3 region has the DNA TGCGCCAGCAGCCCTGCCGCGGCGAACACCGGGGAGCTGTTTTTT. Translation gives CASSPAAANTGELFF.

The chain has TRBV7-9 and TRBJ1-1; tentative D call: TRBD1 (6 bases). Deletions cut 6 bases from V and 5 bases from J, with 13 bases between. CDR3 length: 13 amino acids. From germline, CDR1 is SEHNR and CDR2 FQNEAQ (reference sequence). The CDR3 DNA reads TGTGCCAGCAGTTTTAAACAGGGTACTGAAGCTTTCTTT. Translating gives CASSFKQGTEAFF.

This clone was picked up one time. This rearrangement joins TRBV7-9 to TRBJ2-1; 9 bases match TRBD2. CDR1 SEHNR and CDR2 FQNEAQ come from the germline V gene (reference sequence). The junction had 7 bases not matched to a gene; V was cut back by 1 base and J by 0 bases. The CDR3 totals 18 residues. Written as DNA, the CDR3 is TGTGCCAGCAGCTTAGAGGGGGTTAGCGGGAGCTCCTACAATGAGCAGTTCTTC. It is translated as CASSLEGVSGSSYNEQFF.